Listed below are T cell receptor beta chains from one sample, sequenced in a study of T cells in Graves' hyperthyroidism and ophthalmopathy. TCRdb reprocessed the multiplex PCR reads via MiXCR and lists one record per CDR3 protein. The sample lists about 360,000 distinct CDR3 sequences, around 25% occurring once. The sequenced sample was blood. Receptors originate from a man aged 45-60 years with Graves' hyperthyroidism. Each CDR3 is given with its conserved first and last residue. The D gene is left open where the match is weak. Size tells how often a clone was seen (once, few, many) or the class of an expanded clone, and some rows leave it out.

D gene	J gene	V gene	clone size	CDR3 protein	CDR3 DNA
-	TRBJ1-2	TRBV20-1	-	CSAREEAGLSYGYTF	TGCAGTGCTAGAGAGGAGGCGGGACTAAGCTATGGCTACACCTTC
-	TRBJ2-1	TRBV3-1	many	CASSQGFGGLYNEQFF	TGTGCCAGCAGCCAAGGGTTTGGGGGCCTCTACAATGAGCAGTTCTTC
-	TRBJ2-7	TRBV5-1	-	CASGSGAKHYSYEQYF	TGCGCCAGCGGATCAGGGGCCAAACATTACTCCTACGAGCAGTACTTC
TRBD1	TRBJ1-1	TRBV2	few	CATPGTGWDTEAFF	TGTGCCACCCCCGGGACAGGATGGGACACTGAAGCTTTCTTT
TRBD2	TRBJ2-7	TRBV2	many	CASSEWGGAYEQYF	TGTGCCAGCAGTGAATGGGGGGGGGCCTACGAGCAGTACTTC
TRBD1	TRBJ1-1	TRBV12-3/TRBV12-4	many	CASSLAGTGNTEAFF	TGTGCCAGCAGTTTAGCTGGGACAGGGAACACTGAAGCTTTCTTT
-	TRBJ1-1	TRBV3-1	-	CASSYLRGTEAFF	TGTGCCAGCAGTTACCTCCGGGGAACTGAAGCTTTCTTT
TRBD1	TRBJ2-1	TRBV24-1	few	CATSVGQGSYNEQFF	TGTGCCACCAGTGTGGGACAGGGCTCCTACAATGAGCAGTTCTTC
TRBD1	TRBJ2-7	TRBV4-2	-	CASSQDLGTGVEQYF	TGTGCCAGCAGCCAAGATTTAGGGACAGGGGTCGAGCAGTACTTC
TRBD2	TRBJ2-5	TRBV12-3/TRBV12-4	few	CASKDGGGLGETQYF	TGTGCCAGTAAGGATGGGGGAGGGTTAGGAGAGACCCAGTACTTC
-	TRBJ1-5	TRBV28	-	CASSHQQGAGPQHF	TGTGCCAGCAGTCACCAACAGGGAGCGGGGCCCCAGCATTTT
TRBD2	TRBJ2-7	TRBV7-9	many	CASSSSGSSYEQYF	TGTGCCAGCAGCTCCAGCGGGAGCTCCTACGAGCAGTACTTC
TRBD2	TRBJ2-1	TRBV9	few	CASSESGRGNEQFF	TGTGCCAGCAGCGAAAGCGGGAGAGGAAATGAGCAGTTCTTC
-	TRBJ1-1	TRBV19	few	CASSNGRLNTEAFF	TGTGCCAGTAGTAATGGCAGGTTAAACACTGAAGCTTTCTTT
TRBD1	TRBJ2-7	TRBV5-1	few	CASSFGQGGSYEQYF	TGCGCCAGCAGCTTCGGACAGGGTGGCTCCTACGAGCAGTACTTC
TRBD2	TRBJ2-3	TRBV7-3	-	CASSLTFTSGRALTDTQYF	TGTGCCAGCAGCTTAACGTTTACTAGCGGGAGGGCCTTGACAGATACGCAGTATTTT
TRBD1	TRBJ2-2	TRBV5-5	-	CASGIGQGGTGELFF	TGTGCCAGCGGTATCGGACAGGGAGGCACCGGGGAGCTGTTTTTT
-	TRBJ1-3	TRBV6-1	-	CASSDYTGNTIYF	TGTGCCAGCAGTGACTACACTGGAAACACCATATATTTT
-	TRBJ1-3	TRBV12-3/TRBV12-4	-	CASSSSRGSGNTIYF	TGTGCCAGCAGTTCCTCCAGGGGATCTGGAAACACCATATATTTT
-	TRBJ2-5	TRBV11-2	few	CASSLEGKTQYF	TGTGCCAGCAGCTTAGAGGGGAAGACCCAGTACTTC
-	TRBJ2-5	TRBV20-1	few	CSANSGFQETQYF	TGCAGTGCTAATTCGGGGTTTCAAGAGACCCAGTACTTC
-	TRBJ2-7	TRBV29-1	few	CSVEVQDVSEQYF	TGCAGCGTTGAGGTGCAGGATGTAAGTGAGCAGTACTTC
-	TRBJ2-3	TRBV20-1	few	CSAQDIGDTQYF	TGCAGTGCTCAGGACATCGGAGATACGCAGTATTTT
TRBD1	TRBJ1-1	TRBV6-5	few	CASSYSAAGGNTEAFF	TGTGCCAGCAGTTACTCGGCGGCAGGGGGGAACACTGAAGCTTTCTTT
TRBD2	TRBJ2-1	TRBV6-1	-	CASSRPPGTSGTAYNEQFF	TGTGCCAGCAGCAGACCACCCGGGACTAGCGGGACAGCCTACAATGAGCAGTTCTTC
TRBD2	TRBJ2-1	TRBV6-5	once	CASSYRGGANEQFF	TGTGCCAGCAGTTATCGGGGGGGGGCCAATGAGCAGTTCTTC
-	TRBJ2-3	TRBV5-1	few	CASSLGPTDTDTQYF	TGCGCCAGCAGCTTGGGACCCACCGACACAGATACGCAGTATTTT
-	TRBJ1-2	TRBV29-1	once	CSVEEGMYGYTF	TGCAGCGTTGAAGAGGGGATGTATGGCTACACCTTC
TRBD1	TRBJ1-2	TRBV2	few	CASSEGQKTYGYTF	TGTGCCAGCAGTGAGGGACAGAAGACCTATGGCTACACCTTC